The clone carrying this T cell receptor (beta chain) occurred many times. Its matching antigen is unknown. Germline values: CDR1 SGHTA, CDR2 FQGNSA. The CDR3 extends over 14 amino acids. V gave up 2 bases and J gave up 2 bases, with 10 bases separating them. There were TCR beta CDR3 regions amplified from RNA transcripts. The HTBI primer set served for first-round RT-PCR of the TCR CDR3. TCRdb ran MiXCR on the multiplex PCR reads and lists one entry per CDR3 protein. This repertoire shows fewer than 110,000 distinct CDR3 sequences, around a sixth found once; its top ten account for 40% to 50%. The data belong to a study of T cells in Graves' hyperthyroidism and ophthalmopathy. Study findings and constraints: Ophthalmopathy got predicted by the model a median roughly 6.1 months before its onset.

The definition of stable Graves' hyperthyroidism was no ophthalmopathy progression within 18 months. Diagnoses used clinical symptoms, serum thyroxine and TRAb, thyroid ultrasound and orbital computed tomography. This sample holds PBMCs from approximately 9 ml fresh peripheral blood. The V gene is TRBV7-2, the J gene TRBJ2-7; D assignment may be TRBD1 or TRBD2 (6 bases each). The material sequenced was blood. This receptor was identified in a woman aged 45-65 years with Graves' hyperthyroidism. The DNA of the CDR3 is TGTGCCAGCAGCTTACGGGGGCTTACCTACGAGCAGTACTTC. Residues: CASSLRGLTYEQYF.